These 9 T cell receptor beta chains originate from one sample sequenced in a study of blood T cell repertoires in COVID-19. Here immunoSEQ multiplex PCR was the method, and the copy in TCRdb shows in-frame clones only, minus some. The repertoire holds roughly 250,000 clones, with around 87% as singletons. Input material: PBMCs or T cells enriched from blood (not recorded which). The receptors derive from a woman in her twenties or thirties with acute COVID-19.

The chain combines TRBV7-3 with TRBJ1-2; D might be TRBD1 (5 bases). Germline V gene lookup returns CDR1 SGHTA and CDR2 FQGTGA. Trimming took off 5 bases at V and 7 bases at J, with 14 bases between the two ends. The CDR3 has 13 amino acids. CDR3 residues: CASSAQGLGGYTF. As DNA, the CDR3 is TGTGCCAGCAGCGCTCAGGGACTCGGTGGCTACACCTTC.

This chain connects TRBV2 to TRBJ2-5; 10 nucleotides line up with TRBD2. This CDR3 contains 16 residues. Germline V gene sequence: CDR1 SNHLY, CDR2 FYNNEI. Trimming took 3 bases from V and 0 from J; bases not matched to a gene: 4. CDR3 coding DNA: TGTGCCAGCAGTGACCTCGGACTAGCGGACCAAGAGACCCAGTACTTC. Translation: CASSDLGLADQETQYF.

The chain carries TRBV27 and TRBJ2-3; 7 positions match TRBD2. Germline CDR1 and CDR2: MNHEY and SMNVEV (reference sequence). V trimming: 2 bases; J trimming: 0 bases; junction bases outside the gene matches: 5. The CDR3 extends over 16 amino acids. CDR3 in DNA: TGTGCCAGCAGTTTAGATGTGACTAGCAGCACAGATACGCAGTATTTT. This translates into CASSLDVTSSTDTQYF.

The CDR3 region is CASSYSTATNEKLFF. In DNA form, the CDR3 reads TGTGCCAGCAGTTACTCGACAGCAACTAATGAAAAACTGTTTTTT. This chain joins TRBV6-5 and TRBJ1-4, with D perhaps matching TRBD1 (5 bases). Between the trimmed V and J ends, which lost 0 bases and 0 bases, there was a span of 5 bases. Germline CDR1 is MNHEY and CDR2 is SVGAGI. This CDR3 region has 15 residues.

The chain carries TRBV5-4 and TRBJ2-7; D gene unclear. Trimming shortened V by 4 bases and J by 4 bases, and 18 bases separated the two germline ends. Germline loops: CDR1 SGHNT, CDR2 YYREEE (reference sequence). This CDR3 comprises 15 residues. DNA of the CDR3: TGTGCCAGCAGCCCAACCCTAGTTTCTTCTTACGAGCAGTACTTC. This sequence encodes CASSPTLVSSYEQYF. Full variable domain (rest looked up from reference TRBV5-4 and TRBJ2-7): ETGVTQSPTHLIKTRGQQVTLRCSSQSGHNTVSWYQQALGQGPQFIFQYYREEENGRGNFPPRFSGLQFPNYSSELNVNALELDDSALYLCASSPTLVSSYEQYFGPGTRLTVT.

V and J are TRBV13 and TRBJ2-7; no clear D. V was cut by 0 bases and J by 5 bases, with 11 bases left in between. Per germline, CDR1 PRHDT and CDR2 FYEKMQ (reference sequence). This CDR3 has 14 amino acids. The CDR3 loop is CASSLGSLKDEQYF. The DNA of the CDR3 is TGTGCCAGCAGCTTAGGAAGTCTAAAAGACGAGCAGTACTTC.

The chain is built from TRBV6-1 and TRBJ2-3; no definite D call. CDR1 is MNHNS and CDR2 is SASEGT in the germline V gene. This CDR3 is 15 amino acids long. V lost 0 bases to trimming and J lost 2 bases, with 9 bases between them. In DNA form, the CDR3 reads TGTGCCAGCAGTGAAGCTCCTAGAGACACAGATACGCAGTATTTT. Its translation is CASSEAPRDTDTQYF.

The chain links TRBV5-1 to TRBJ2-3; TRBD1 agrees at 7 bases. J lost 1 base, V lost 4 bases, and 6 bases had no gene match. The CDR3 has 15 amino acids. In germline, CDR1 is SGHRS, CDR2 YFSETQ. The CDR3 loop reads CASSVTGPGTDTQYF. CDR3 in DNA: TGCGCCAGCAGCGTGACAGGGCCCGGCACAGATACGCAGTATTTT.

This clone was counted between two and nine times. This chain uses TRBV3-1 (or the pseudogene TRBV3-2) with TRBJ1-1, with 7 bases matching TRBD1. With V trimmed by 6 bases and J by 7 bases, 11 bases remained unmatched. Germline V gene data show CDR1 as LGHDT and CDR2 as YNNKEL (reference sequence). The CDR3 runs 14 residues. Here the CDR3 reads CASSRQGGVDEAFF. CDR3 in DNA: TGTGCCAGCAGTCGACAGGGCGGAGTAGATGAAGCTTTCTTT.